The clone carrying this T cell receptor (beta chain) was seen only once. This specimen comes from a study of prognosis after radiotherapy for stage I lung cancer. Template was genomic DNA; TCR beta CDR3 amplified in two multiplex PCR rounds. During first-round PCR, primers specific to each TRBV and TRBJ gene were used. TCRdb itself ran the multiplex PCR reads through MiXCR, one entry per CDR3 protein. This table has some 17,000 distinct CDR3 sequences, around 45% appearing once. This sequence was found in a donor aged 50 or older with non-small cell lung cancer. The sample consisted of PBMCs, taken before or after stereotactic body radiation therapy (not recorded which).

The CDR3 is CASSQGAGNTIYF. CDR3 bases: TGTGCCAGCAGCCAAGGGGCAGGAAACACCATATATTTT. J is TRBJ1-3 and V is TRBV3-1; unclear D gene. V was shortened by 1 base and J by 4 bases, with 5 bases between the two germline ends. This CDR3 has 13 amino acids. CDR1 and CDR2 (germline): LGHDT, YNNKEL (reference sequence).